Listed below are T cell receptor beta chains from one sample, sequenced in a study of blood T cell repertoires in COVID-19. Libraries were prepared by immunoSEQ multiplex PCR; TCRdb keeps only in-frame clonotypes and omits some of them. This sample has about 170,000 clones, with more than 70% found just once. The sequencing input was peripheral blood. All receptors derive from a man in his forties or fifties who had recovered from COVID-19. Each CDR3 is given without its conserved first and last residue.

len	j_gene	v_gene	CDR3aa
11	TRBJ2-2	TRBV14	ASSQVNSGELF
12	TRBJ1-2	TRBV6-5	ASRPTSDNYGYT
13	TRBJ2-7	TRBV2	ASSESRGFPYEQY
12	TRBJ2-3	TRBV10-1	AILAGAEADTQY
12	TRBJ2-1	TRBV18	ASSRGGKYNEQF
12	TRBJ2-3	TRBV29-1	SAGTSRKGDTQY
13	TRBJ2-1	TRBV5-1	ASSFLAGGLDEQF
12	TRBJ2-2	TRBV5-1	ASSLGVSTGELF
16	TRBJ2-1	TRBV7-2	ASSLARARRERHNEQF
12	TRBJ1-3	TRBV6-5	ASSYQIQGNTIY
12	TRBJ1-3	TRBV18	ASSPSKGAYTIY
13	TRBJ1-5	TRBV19	ASSPDRGGNQPQH
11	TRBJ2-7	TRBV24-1	ATSDYSSYEQY
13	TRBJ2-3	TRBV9	ASSVSSGGSVTQY
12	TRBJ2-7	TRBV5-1	ASSDPTGGHEQY
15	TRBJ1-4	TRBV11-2	ASSRGSLGVGNEKLF
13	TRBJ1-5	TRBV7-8	ASSLGTDSNQPQH
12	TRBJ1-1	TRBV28	ASSLGGSGTEAF
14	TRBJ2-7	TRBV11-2	ASSPRLAGNSYEQY
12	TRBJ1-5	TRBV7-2	ASSPGTGSRTQH
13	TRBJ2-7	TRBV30	AWRGAGQGVDEQY
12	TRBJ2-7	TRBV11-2	ASSLRDSSYEQY
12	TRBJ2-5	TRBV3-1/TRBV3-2	ASRRTGSQETQY
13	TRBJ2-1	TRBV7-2	ASSAGLDSYNEQF
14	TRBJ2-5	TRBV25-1	ASSDSAGVLTETQY
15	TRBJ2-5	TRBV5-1	ASSLDPGQGARETQY
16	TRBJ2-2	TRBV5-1	ASSSPGLAGALTGELF
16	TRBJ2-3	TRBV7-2	ASSPPGRSSGGPDTQY
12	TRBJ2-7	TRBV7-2	ASSLVRGSSEQY
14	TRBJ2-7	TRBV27	ASSSDRGRAPYEQY
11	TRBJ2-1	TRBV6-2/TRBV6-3	ASSLNRAGEQF
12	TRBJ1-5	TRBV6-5	ASSPDRINQPQH
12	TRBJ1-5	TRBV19	ASSIAGQGQPQH
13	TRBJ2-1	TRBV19	ASSTQTSGSNEQF
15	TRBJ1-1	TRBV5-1	ASSPGTGVVLDTEAF
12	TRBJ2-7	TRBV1	TSSRRPKSYEQY
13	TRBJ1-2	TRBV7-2	ASSLAQTTNYGYT
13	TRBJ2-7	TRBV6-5	ASSYGPGQGAEQY
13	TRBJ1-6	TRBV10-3	AISGDRGINSPLH
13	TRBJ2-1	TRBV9	ASSVVPGGVNEQF
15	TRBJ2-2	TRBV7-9	ASSLHAGQGLTGELF
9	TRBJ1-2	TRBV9	ASTEHHGYT
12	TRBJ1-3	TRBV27	ASRASGSGNTIY
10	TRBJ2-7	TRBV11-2	ASSSYLIEQY
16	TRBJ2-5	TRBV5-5	ASSLTSGGAVGQETQY
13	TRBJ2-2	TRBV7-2	ASSLVPINTGELF
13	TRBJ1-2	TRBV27	ASSPGTGPVGGYT
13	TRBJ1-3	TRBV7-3	ASSLTGDSGNTIY
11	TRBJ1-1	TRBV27	ASSFGGRTEAF
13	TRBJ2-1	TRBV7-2	ASSAGLAGAGEQF
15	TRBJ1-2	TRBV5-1	ASSLASQGQGNYGYT
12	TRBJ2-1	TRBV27	ASVSSGLYNEQF
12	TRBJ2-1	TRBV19	ASSMPGWLQRQF
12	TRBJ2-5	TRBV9	ASSPTGGQETQY
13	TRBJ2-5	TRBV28	ASSYRQGGRETQY
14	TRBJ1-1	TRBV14	ASSQEVKHTNTEAF
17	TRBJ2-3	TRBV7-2	ASFRSGLAGGPRSDTQY
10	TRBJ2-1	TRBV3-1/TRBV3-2	ASSQEGGPPF